This entry features one TCR beta chain sequence. The CDR3 runs 11 residues. J was trimmed by 9 bases and V by 7 bases; bases with no gene match: 3. This entry is derived from a study of blood T cell repertoires in COVID-19. Across the study: Sites in the United States, Italy and Spain provided acute and convalescent COVID-19 samples. PBMCs, B-cell-depleted T cells, or T cells were the source of the cDNA or gDNA that made up the material.

Methods used by the authors: From reference gene primer amplification, estimates of nucleated cell counts were derived. Libraries were prepared by immunoSEQ multiplex PCR; TCRdb keeps only in-frame clonotypes and omits some of them. Clone size and the V and J calls come from that table; the DNA yielded D and trimming. The sample lists over 100,000 clones, around 82% occurring once. This chain joins TRBV12-3 or TRBV12-4 and TRBJ1-1, with 9 bases that match TRBD1. Sequencing used peripheral blood. The TCR originated in a woman in her 50s with acute or convalescent COVID-19. Written as DNA, the CDR3 is TGTGCCAGCAAGGGACAGGGAAAAGCTTTCTTT. This sequence encodes CASKGQGKAFF.